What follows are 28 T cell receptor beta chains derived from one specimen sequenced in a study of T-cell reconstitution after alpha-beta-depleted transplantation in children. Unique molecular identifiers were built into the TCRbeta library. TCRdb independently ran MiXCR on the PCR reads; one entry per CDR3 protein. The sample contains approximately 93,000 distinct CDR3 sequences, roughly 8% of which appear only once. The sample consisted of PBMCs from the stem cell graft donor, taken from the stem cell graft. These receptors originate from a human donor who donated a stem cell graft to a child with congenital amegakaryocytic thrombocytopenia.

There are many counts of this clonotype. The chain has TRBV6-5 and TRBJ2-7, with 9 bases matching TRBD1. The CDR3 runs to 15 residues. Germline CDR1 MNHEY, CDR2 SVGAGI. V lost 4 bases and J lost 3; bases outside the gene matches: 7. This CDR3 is CASSSLTGGFYEQYF. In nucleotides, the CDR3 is TGTGCCAGCAGTTCTTTGACAGGGGGTTTCTACGAGCAGTACTTC.

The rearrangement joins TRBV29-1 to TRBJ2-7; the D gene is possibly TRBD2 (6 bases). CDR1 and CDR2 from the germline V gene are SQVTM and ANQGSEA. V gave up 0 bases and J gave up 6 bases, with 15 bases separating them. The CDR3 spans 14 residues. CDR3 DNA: TGCAGCGTTGAAGAACAACGGCGGGGAGCCGAGCAGTACTTC. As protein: CSVEEQRRGAEQYF.

The CDR3 DNA is TGCGCCAGCAGCATGGGCTCGTACAGGGGGAGATACGAGCAGTACTTC. Its protein is CASSMGSYRGRYEQYF. The chain carries TRBV5-1 and TRBJ2-7; TRBD1 matches 8 bases. Germline-derived CDR1 and CDR2 are SGHRS and YFSETQ. There are 16 residues in the CDR3. The V and J ends lost 4 bases and 4 bases, in that order; junction bases with no gene match: 13.

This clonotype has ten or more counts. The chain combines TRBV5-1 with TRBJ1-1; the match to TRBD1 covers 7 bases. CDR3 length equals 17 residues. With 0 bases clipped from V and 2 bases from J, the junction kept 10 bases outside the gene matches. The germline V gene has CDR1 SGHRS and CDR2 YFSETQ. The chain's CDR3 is CASSLGQGRASNTEAFF. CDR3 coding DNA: TGCGCCAGCAGCTTGGGACAGGGTAGGGCCTCAAACACTGAAGCTTTCTTT.

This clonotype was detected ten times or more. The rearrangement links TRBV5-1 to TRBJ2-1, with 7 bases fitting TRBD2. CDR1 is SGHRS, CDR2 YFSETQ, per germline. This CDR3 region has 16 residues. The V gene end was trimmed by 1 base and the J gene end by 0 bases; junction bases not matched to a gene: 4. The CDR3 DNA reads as TGCGCCAGCAGCTTGAACGGCGGGAGCTCCTACAATGAGCAGTTCTTC. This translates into CASSLNGGSSYNEQFF.

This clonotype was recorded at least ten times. The CDR3 DNA sequence: TGTGCCAGCAGCCGTAGGCGGGAGTCGGATGAGCAGTTCTTC. Its protein product is CASSRRRESDEQFF. V and J are TRBV4-2 and TRBJ2-1, with 7 bases that match TRBD2. The V gene's germline CDR1 is LGHNA and CDR2 YNFKEQ. Trimming took 4 bases from V and 8 from J; bases not matched to a gene: 8. The CDR3 totals 14 residues.

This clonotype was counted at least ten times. The chain's CDR3 is CSATGDLAVAYEQYF. The CDR3, as DNA: TGCAGTGCTACCGGGGATCTAGCCGTCGCCTACGAGCAGTACTTC. The chain carries TRBV20-1 and TRBJ2-7; possible D gene TRBD2, 5 bases. Germline lookup yields CDR1 DFQATT and CDR2 SNEGSKA (reference sequence). The V end lost 4 bases, the J end lost 2 bases, and 18 bases lay between the germline ends. The CDR3 has 15 amino acids.

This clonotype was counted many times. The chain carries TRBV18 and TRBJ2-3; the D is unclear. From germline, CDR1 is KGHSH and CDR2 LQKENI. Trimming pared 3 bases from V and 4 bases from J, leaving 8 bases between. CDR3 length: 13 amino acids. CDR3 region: CASSPGTADTQYF. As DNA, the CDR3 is TGTGCCAGCTCACCGGGCACCGCAGATACGCAGTATTTT.

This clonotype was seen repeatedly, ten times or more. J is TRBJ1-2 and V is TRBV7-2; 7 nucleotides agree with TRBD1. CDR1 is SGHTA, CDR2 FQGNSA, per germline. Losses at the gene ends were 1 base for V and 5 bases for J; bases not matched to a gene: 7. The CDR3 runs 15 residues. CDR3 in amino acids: CASSLGGGEWYGYTF. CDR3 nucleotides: TGTGCCAGCAGCTTAGGAGGGGGCGAATGGTATGGCTACACCTTC.

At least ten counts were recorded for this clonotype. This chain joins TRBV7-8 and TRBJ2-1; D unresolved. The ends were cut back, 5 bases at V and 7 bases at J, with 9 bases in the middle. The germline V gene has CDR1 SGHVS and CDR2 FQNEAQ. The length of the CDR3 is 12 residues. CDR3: CASSPGENEQFF. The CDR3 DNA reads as TGTGCCAGCAGCCCCGGAGAAAATGAGCAGTTCTTC. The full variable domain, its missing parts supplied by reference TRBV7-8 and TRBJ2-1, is GAGVSQSPRYKVAKRGQDVALRCDPISGHVSLFWYQQALGQGPEFLTYFQNEAQLDKSGLPSDRFFAERPEGSVSTLKIQRTQQEDSAVYLCASSPGENEQFFGPGTRLTVL.

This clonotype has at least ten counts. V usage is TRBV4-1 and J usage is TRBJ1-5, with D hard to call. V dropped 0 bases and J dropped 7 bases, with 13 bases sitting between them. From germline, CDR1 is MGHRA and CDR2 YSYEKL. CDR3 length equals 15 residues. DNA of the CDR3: TGCGCCAGCAGCCAAGATAACTTGGGGATCCAGCCCCAGCATTTT. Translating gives CASSQDNLGIQPQHF.

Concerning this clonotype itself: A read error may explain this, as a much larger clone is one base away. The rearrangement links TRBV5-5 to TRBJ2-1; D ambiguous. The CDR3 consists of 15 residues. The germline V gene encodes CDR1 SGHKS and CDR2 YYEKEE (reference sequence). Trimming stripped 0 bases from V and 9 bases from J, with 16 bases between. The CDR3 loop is CASSLGNWAASEQFF. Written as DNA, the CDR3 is TGTGCCAGCAGCTTGGGTAACTGGGCCGCCTCTGAGCAGTTCTTC.

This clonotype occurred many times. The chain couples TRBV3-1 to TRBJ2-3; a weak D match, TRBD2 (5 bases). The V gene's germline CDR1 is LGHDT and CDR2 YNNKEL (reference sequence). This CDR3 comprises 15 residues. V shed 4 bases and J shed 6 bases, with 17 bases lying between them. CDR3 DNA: TGTGCCAGCAGCCCGGGGAGTGGGTACCCGGATACGCAGTATTTT. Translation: CASSPGSGYPDTQYF.

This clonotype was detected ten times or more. CDR3 DNA: TGTGCCAGCAGAACTAGCGTTCACCCGAATGAGCAGTTCTTC. This encodes CASRTSVHPNEQFF. The gene calls are TRBV7-8 and TRBJ2-1; 7 nucleotides agree with TRBD2. Germline V lookup: CDR1 SGHVS, CDR2 FQNEAQ. The V segment lost 6 bases and the J segment 7 bases; nucleotides outside the gene matches: 9. This CDR3 spans 14 amino acids.

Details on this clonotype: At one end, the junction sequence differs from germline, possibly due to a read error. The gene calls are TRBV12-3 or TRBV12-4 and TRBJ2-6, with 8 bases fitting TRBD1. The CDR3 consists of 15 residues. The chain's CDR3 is CASSLASTGANVLTF. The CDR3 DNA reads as TGTGCCAGCAGTTTAGCTTCGACAGGGGCCAACGTACTGACTTTC.

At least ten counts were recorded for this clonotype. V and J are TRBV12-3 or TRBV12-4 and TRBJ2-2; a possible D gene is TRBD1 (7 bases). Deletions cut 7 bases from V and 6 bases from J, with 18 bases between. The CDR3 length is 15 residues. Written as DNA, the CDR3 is TGTGCCAGCACCCCCCCAGGGGGGTATGCCGGGGAGCTGTTTTTT. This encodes CASTPPGGYAGELFF.

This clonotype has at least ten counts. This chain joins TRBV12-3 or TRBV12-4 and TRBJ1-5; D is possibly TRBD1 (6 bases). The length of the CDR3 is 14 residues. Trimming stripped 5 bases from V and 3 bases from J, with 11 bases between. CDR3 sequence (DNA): TGTGCCAGCAGTGTCCGGACAGCCAATCAGCCCCAGCATTTT. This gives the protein CASSVRTANQPQHF.

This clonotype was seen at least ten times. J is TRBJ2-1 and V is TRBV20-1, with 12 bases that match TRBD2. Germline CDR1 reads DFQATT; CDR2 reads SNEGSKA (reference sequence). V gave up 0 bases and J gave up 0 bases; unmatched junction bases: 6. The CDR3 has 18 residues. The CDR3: CSARDLLAGGYSYNEQFF. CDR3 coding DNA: TGCAGTGCTAGAGATTTACTAGCGGGGGGATACTCCTACAATGAGCAGTTCTTC.

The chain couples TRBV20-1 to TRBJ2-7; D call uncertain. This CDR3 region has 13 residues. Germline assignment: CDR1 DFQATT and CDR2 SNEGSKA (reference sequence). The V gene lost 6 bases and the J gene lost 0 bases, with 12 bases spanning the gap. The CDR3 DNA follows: TGCAGTGCCCCGCAGGACGACTCCTACGAGCAGTACTTC. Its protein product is CSAPQDDSYEQYF.

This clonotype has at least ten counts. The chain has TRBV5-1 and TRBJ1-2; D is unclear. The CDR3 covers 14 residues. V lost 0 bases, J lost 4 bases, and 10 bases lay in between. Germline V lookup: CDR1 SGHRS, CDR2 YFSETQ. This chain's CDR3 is CASSLEVSVYGYTF. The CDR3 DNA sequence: TGCGCCAGCAGCTTGGAAGTATCGGTCTATGGCTACACCTTC.

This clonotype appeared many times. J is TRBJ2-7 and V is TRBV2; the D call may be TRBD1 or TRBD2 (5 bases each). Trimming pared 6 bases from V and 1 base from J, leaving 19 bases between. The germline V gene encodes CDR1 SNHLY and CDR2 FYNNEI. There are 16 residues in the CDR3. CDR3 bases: TGTGCCAGCAGGACGGGGTCAGGACACGGATCCTACGAGCAGTACTTC. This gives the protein CASRTGSGHGSYEQYF.

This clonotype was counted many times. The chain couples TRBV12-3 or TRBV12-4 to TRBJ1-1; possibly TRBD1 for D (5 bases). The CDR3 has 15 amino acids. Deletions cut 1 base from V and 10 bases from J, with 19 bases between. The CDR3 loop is CASSLEAYTGGGAFF. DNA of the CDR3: TGTGCCAGCAGTTTAGAAGCCTACACTGGGGGGGGAGCTTTCTTT.

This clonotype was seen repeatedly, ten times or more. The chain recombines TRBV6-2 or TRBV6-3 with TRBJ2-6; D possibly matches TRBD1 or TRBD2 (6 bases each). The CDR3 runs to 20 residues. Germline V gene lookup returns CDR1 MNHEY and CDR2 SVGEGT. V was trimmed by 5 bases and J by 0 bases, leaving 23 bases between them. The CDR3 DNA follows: TGTGCCAGCAGTCGTAGGGGGATCGGGACTCCAAGCTCTGGGGCCAACGTCCTGACTTTC. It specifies CASSRRGIGTPSSGANVLTF.

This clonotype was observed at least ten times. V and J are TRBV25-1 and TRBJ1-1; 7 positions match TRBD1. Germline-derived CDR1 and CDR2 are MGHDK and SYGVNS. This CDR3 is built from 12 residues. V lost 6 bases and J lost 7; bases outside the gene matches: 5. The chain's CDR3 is CASSEPGGEAFF. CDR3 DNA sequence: TGTGCCAGCAGCGAACCAGGGGGTGAAGCTTTCTTT.

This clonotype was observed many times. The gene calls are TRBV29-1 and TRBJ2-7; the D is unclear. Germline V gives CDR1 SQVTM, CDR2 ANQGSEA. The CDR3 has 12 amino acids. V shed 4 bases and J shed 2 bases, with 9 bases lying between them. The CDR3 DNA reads TGCAGCGTTGTTGTCCGAACCTACGAGCAGTACTTC. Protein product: CSVVVRTYEQYF.

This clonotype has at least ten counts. DNA for the CDR3: TGTGCCAGCAGCCAAGATATCGGGCAGATAAGCTCCTATAATTCACCCCTCCACTTT. This encodes CASSQDIGQISSYNSPLHF. The rearrangement links TRBV3-1 to TRBJ1-6; D uncertain. CDR3 size: 19 residues. Germline CDR1 and CDR2: LGHDT and YNNKEL (reference sequence). V was shortened by 0 bases and J by 0 bases, with 15 bases between the two germline ends.

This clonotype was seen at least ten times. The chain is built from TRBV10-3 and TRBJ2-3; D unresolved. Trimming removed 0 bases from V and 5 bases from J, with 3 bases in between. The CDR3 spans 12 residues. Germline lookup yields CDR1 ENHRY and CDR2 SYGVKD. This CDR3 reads CAISESQDTQYF. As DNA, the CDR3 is TGTGCCATCAGTGAGTCACAAGATACGCAGTATTTT.

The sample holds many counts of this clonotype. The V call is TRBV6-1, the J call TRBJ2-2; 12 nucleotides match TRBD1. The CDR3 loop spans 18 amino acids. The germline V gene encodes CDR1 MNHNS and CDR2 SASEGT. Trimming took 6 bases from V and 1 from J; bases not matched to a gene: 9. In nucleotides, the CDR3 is TGTGCCAGCAGACTTGGGACAGGGGGCCGGCTGAACACCGGGGAGCTGTTTTTT. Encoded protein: CASRLGTGGRLNTGELFF.